This T cell receptor (beta chain) emerged from a study of cytomegalovirus exposure and HLA in healthy donors. Findings and caveats of the study: Based on reports, TCR beta sequences accurately predicted HLA-A and HLA-B alleles for most subjects.

Losses at the gene ends were 6 bases for V and 8 bases for J; bases not matched to a gene: 15. Germline lookup yields CDR1 SQVTM and CDR2 ANQGSEA. CDR3 length: 14 residues. Both 60 Vbeta primers and 13 Jbeta primers went into the PCR. Produced via immunoSEQ multiplex PCR; TCRdb's table is partial and in-frame only. The data hold roughly 93,000 clones, with under 85% observed a single time. As concerns this clone: What it binds is unknown.

The sequenced material came from PBMCs. The J gene is TRBJ1-1, the V gene TRBV29-1; 7 bases align to TRBD1. This clonotype was sampled from a man aged 18-30 years in good health and CMV-seropositive. The CDR3 sequence is CSVDRAPLISEAFF. CDR3 DNA sequence: TGCAGCGTAGACAGGGCTCCCTTAATCTCGGAAGCTTTCTTT. Combining the CDR3 with reference TRBV29-1 and TRBJ1-1 gives the whole variable domain SAVISQKPSRDICQRGTSLTIQCQVDSQVTMMFWYRQQPGQSLTLIATANQGSEATYESGFVIDKFPISRPNLTFSTLTVSNMSPEDSSIYLCSVDRAPLISEAFFGQGTRLTVV.